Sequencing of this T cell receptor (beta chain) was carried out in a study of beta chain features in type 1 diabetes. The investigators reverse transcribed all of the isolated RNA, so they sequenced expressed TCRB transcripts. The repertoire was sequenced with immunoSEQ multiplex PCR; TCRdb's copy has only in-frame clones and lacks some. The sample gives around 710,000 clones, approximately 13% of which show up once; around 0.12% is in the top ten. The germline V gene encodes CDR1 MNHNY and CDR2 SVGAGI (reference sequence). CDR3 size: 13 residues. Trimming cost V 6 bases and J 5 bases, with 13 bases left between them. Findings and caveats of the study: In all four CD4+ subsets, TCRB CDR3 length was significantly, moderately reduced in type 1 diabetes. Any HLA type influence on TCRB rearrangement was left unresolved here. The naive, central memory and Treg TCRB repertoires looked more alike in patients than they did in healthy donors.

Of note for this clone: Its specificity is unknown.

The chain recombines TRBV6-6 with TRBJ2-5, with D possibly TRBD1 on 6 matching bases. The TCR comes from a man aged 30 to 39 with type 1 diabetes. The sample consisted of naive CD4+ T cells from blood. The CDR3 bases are TGTGCCAGCAGAACTACAGGGTCGGAGACCCAGTACTTC. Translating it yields CASRTTGSETQYF.